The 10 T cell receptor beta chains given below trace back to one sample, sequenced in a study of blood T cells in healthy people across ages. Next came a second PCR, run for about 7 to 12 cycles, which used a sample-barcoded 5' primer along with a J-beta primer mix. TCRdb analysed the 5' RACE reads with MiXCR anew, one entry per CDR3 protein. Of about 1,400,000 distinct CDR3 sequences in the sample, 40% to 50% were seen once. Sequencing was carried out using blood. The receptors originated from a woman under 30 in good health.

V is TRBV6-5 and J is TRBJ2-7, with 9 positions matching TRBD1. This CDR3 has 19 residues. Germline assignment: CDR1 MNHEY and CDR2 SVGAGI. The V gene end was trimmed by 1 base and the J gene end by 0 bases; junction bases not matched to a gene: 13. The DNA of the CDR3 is TGTGCCAGCAGTTACTTCTATGACACCGGGACAGGGAGCTCCTACGAGCAGTACTTC. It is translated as CASSYFYDTGTGSSYEQYF.

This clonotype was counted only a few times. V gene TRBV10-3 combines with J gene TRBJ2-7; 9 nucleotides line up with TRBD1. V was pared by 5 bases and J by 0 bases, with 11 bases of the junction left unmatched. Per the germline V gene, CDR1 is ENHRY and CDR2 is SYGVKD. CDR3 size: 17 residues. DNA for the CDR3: TGTGCCATCAGTCCGAGACAGGGGGATTTAAGCTCCTACGAGCAGTACTTC. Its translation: CAISPRQGDLSSYEQYF.

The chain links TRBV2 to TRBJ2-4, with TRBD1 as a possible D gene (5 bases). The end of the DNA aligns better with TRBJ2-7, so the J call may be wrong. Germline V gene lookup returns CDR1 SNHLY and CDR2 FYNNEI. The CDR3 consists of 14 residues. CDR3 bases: TGTGCCAGCAGTGAGGCAGGGTCGGGTGGCGAGCAGTACTTC. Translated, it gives CASSEAGSGGEQYF.

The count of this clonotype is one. The CDR3 here is CASTAGGQSYQQPQHF. The CDR3 DNA sequence: TGTGCCAGCACTGCCGGGGGACAATCCTATCAACAGCCCCAGCATTTT. J is TRBJ1-5 and V is TRBV2; TRBD1 might be the D (6 bases). The V gene lost 7 bases and the J gene lost 7 bases, with 23 bases spanning the gap. Per germline, CDR1 SNHLY and CDR2 FYNNEI. CDR3 length equals 16 residues.

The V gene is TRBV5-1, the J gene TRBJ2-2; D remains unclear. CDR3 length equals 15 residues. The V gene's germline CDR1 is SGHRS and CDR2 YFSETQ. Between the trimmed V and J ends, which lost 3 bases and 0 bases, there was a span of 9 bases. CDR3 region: CASSSDPSNTGELFF. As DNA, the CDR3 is TGCGCCAGCAGCTCCGACCCCTCGAACACCGGGGAGCTGTTTTTT.

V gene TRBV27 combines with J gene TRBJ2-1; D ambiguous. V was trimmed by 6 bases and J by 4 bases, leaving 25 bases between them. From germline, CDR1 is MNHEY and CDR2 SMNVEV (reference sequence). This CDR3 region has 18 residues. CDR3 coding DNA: TGTGCCAGCAGGGCCGGTACCAGCCGGTATCCCCATTACAATGAGCAGTTCTTC. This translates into CASRAGTSRYPHYNEQFF.

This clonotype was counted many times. The DNA of the CDR3 is TGTGCCAGCAGTTACTCCATGGGACAGGGGTACAATGAGCAGTTCTTC. Translating gives CASSYSMGQGYNEQFF. This chain uses TRBV6-6 with TRBJ2-1, with 10 bases identical to TRBD1. Germline assignment: CDR1 MNHNY and CDR2 SVGAGI (reference sequence). This CDR3 is built from 16 residues. The J segment lost 4 bases and the V segment lost 0 bases, leaving 3 bases of the junction unmatched.

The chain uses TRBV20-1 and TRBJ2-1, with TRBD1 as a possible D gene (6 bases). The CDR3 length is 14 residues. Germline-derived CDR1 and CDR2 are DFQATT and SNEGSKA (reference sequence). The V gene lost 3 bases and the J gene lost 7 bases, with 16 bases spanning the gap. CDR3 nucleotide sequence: TGCAGTGCTAGCAAGTCAGGGGCACGGAATGAGCAGTTCTTC. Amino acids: CSASKSGARNEQFF.

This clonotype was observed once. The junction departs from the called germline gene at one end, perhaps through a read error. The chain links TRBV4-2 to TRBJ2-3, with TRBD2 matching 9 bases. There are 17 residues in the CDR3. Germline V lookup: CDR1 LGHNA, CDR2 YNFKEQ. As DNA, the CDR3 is TGTGCCTGCAGCCAAGAAGGACTAGCGCCCTCCACAGATACGCAGTATTTT. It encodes CACSQEGLAPSTDTQYF.

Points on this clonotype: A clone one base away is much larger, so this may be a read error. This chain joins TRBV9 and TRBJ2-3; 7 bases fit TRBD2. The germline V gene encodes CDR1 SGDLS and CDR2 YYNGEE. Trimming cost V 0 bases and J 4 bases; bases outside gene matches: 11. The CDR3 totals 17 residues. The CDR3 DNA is TGTGCCAGCAGCGTAGGGACTGGCGGGAGAGGAGCAGATACGCAGTATTTT. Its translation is CASSVGTGGRGADTQYF.